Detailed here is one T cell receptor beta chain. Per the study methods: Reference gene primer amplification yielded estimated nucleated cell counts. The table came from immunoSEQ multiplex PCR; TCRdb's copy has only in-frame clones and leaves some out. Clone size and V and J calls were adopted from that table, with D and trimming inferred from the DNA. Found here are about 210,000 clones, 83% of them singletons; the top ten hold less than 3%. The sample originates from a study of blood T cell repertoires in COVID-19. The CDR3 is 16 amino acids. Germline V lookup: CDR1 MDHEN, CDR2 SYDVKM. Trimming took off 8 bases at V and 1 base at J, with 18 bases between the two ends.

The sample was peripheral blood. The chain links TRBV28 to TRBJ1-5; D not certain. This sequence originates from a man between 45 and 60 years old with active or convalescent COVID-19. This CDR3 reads CASSKAGFQSNQPQHF. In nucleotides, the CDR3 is TGTGCCAGCTCCAAAGCGGGCTTTCAAAGCAATCAGCCCCAGCATTTT.